This T cell receptor (beta chain) appears in the sequencing data of a study of T cell responses to AZD1222 COVID-19 vaccine. Germline CDR1 and CDR2: SGHTA and FQGNSA. Trimming cost V 4 bases and J 3 bases, with 15 bases left between them. The CDR3 covers 15 residues. TCRdb's copy holds only in-frame clones and misses some; the assay was immunoSEQ multiplex PCR. The data show more than 95,000 clones, 90% seen once. The sequences come from peripheral blood, collected on day 0 of MenACWY control vaccination. The receptor was derived from an adult in good health. The chain joins TRBV7-2 to TRBJ2-5; D may correspond to TRBD1 or TRBD2 (5 bases each). CDR3 residues: CASSYQGTGEETQYF. For the CDR3, the DNA is TGTGCCAGCAGCTATCAGGGTACCGGGGAAGAGACCCAGTACTTC.